The sample holds one count of the clone carrying this T cell receptor (beta chain). What it recognizes is unknown. The data are from a study of CD8+ T cells in alopecia areata. The study's findings and limits: More clonal than normal scalp was lesional scalp, particularly alopecia totalis/universalis.

In each case, RNA was isolated and then reverse transcribed into cDNA as the sequencing template. The protocol was immunoSEQ multiplex PCR, while the TCRdb copy is restricted to in-frame clones and leaves out a portion. The sample shows 150,000 to 200,000 clones, less than 75% of them seen only once. This sample's treatment: oral pan-JAK inhibitor, 5-10 mg twice daily. Specimen: CD4+ T cells sorted from blood, collected between weeks 55 and 65, from a patient treated with tofacitinib. This receptor was obtained from a human donor with alopecia areata.

DNA of the CDR3: TGCAGCGTTGAACTTCAGGAAGCTTTCTTT. Translation gives CSVELQEAFF. The chain has TRBV29-1 and TRBJ1-1; D is unresolved. V lost 2 bases and J 8 bases, leaving 6 bases between the germline ends. This CDR3 has 10 amino acids. Germline V gives CDR1 SQVTM, CDR2 ANQGSEA.